This T cell receptor beta chain comes out of a study of T-cell reconstitution after alpha-beta-depleted transplantation in children. Construction of the TCRbeta library involved unique molecular identifiers. TCRdb passed the PCR reads through MiXCR, listing each CDR3 protein once. The table includes about 900,000 distinct CDR3 sequences, about 29% detected once. V dropped 0 bases and J dropped 6 bases, with 8 bases sitting between them. CDR1 and CDR2 (germline): LGHNA, YNFKEQ. The CDR3 consists of 14 residues. The V and J genes are TRBV4-2 and TRBJ2-2; D is unclear. The receptor was isolated from a boy less than two years old who had a stem cell transplant for SCID, so the T cells may come from the graft donor. Here the sequenced sample was PBMCs, mostly from graft donor cells, taken 360 days after TCRalphabeta/CD19-depleted stem cell transplant. The CDR3 protein is CASSQDYRSGELFF. The CDR3 nucleotides read TGTGCCAGCAGCCAAGACTATCGCTCCGGGGAGCTGTTTTTT.